This TCR beta chain was sequenced during a study of blood T cell repertoires in COVID-19. Across the study: The study drew acute and convalescent COVID-19 samples from the United States, Italy and Spain. The cDNA or gDNA used as material had been derived from T cells, B-cell-depleted T cells, or PBMCs.

The CDR3 consists of 16 residues. Looked up from germline, CDR1 is LGHDT and CDR2 is YNNKEL (reference sequence). V lost 0 bases and J 3 bases, leaving 14 bases between the germline ends. Data came from immunoSEQ multiplex PCR; TCRdb stores just in-frame clones and leaves some out. The sample consists of some 150,000 clones, about 92% of them appearing once. The chain is built from TRBV3-1 (or the pseudogene TRBV3-2) and TRBJ1-1; D is unclear. The TCR was taken from a human donor in a cohort sampled during active COVID-19. Sequencing was performed on peripheral blood. The CDR3 is CASSQDNLGRDTEAFF. CDR3 DNA sequence: TGTGCCAGCAGCCAAGATAATCTCGGGCGGGACACTGAAGCTTTCTTT.